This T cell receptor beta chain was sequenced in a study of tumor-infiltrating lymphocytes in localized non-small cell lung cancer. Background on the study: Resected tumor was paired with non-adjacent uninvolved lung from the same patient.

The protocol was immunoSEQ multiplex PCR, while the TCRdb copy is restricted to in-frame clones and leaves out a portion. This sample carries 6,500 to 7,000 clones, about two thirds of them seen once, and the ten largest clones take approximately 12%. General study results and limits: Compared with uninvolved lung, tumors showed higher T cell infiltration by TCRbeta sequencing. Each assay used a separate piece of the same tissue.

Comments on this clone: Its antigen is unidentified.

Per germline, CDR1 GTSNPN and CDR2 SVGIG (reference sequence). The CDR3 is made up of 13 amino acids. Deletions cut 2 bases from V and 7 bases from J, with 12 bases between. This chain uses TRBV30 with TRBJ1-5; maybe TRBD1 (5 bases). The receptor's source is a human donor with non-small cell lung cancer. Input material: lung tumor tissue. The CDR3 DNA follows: TGTGCCTGGAGTCTCCAGGGAGGACAGCCCCAGCATTTT. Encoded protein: CAWSLQGGQPQHF.